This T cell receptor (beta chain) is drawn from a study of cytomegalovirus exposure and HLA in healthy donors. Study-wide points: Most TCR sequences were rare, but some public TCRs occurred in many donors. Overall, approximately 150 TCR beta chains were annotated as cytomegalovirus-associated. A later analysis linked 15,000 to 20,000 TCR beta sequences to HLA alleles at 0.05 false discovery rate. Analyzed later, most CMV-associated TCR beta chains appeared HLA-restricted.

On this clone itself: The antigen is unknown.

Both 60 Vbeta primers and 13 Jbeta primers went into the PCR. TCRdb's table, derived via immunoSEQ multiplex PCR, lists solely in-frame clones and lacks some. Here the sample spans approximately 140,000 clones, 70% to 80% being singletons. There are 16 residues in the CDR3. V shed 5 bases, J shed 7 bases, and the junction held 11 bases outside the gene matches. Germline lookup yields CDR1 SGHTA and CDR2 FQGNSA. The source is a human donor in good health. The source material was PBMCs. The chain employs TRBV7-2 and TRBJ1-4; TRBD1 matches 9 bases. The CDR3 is CASSARSGTGTEKLFF. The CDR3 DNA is TGTGCCAGCAGCGCGCGCTCCGGGACAGGGACTGAAAAACTGTTTTTT.